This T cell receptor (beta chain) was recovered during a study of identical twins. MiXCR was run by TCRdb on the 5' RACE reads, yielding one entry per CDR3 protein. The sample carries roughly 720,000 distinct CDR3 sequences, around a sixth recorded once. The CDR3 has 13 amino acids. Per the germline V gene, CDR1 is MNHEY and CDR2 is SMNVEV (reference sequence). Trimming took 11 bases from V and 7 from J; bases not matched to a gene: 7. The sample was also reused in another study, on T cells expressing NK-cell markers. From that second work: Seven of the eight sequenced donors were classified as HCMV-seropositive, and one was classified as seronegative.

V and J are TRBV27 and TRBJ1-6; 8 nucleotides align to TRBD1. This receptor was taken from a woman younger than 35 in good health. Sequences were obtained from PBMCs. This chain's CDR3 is CAAGDRRNSPLHF. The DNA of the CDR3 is TGTGCCGCCGGGGACAGGCGGAATTCACCCCTCCACTTT.